This TCR beta chain was found in a study of radiotherapy plus CTLA-4 blockade in lung cancer. Study-level results: Researchers report tumor-derived TCR clones expanding in blood after radiotherapy plus ipilimumab.

As concerns this clone: Antigen specificity is unknown. The same CDR3 arises from other DNA sequences in this sample as well.

Clones were sequenced by immunoSEQ multiplex PCR, and TCRdb holds only the in-frame ones, with some missing. This sample has approximately 49,000 clones, with roughly 81% found just once. Trimming pared 0 bases from V and 5 bases from J, leaving 5 bases between. Germline-derived CDR1 and CDR2 are SGHRS and YFSETQ. This CDR3 region has 12 residues. This clonotype was sampled from a human donor with non-small cell lung cancer whose response to radiotherapy plus ipilimumab could not be evaluated. The chain recombines TRBV5-1 with TRBJ2-5; D uncertain. The input for sequencing was peripheral blood, taken from a patient treated with radiotherapy plus ipilimumab. CDR3 nucleotide sequence: TGCGCCAGCAGCTTGGTGCAGGAGACCCAGTACTTC. It yields the protein CASSLVQETQYF.